This note documents a single T cell receptor (beta chain) sequence. The antigen is undetermined. Repertoires were generated with immunoSEQ multiplex PCR, while TCRdb's copy carries only in-frame clones and drops some. The data hold 150,000 to 200,000 clones, with 86% observed a single time. These data come from a study of cytomegalovirus exposure and HLA in healthy donors. Study results and limitations: Altogether, some 170 TCR beta chains were recorded as cytomegalovirus-associated. Most TCR sequences were uncommon, yet certain public TCRs appeared in many donors. Per published reports, the classifier diagnosed cytomegalovirus status with high specificity and sensitivity. First-cohort TCR clusters were later found to tend to co-occur in the 120 validation repertoires.

Germline CDR1 LGHNA, CDR2 YNFKEQ. The ends lost 4 bases at V and 0 bases at J; junction bases unmatched: 10. There are 17 residues in the CDR3. The sequence derives from a young man in good health and CMV-seropositive. The sequencing sample was made of PBMCs. The chain uses TRBV4-2 and TRBJ2-7, with TRBD2 matching 9 bases. CDR3 coding DNA: TGTGCCAGCAGCCGGGCCGGCGGGAGGGCATTCTCCTACGAGCAGTACTTC. Translation gives CASSRAGGRAFSYEQYF.